This T cell receptor beta chain is drawn from a study of T-cell reconstitution after alpha-beta-depleted transplantation in children. Study-level findings and limits: Surviving recipient cells, namely T cells and thymic progenitors, were the source of high day-60 TCRbeta diversity in some patients. At the one-year point after transplant, T-cell counts and TCRbeta diversity were found to come mostly from T cells that had been newly produced. The origin of alpha-beta T cells about two months after transplant was reportedly several hundred expanded graft clones.

The germline V gene has CDR1 DFQATT and CDR2 SNEGSKA (reference sequence). After removal of 5 bases from V and 3 bases from J, the junction contained 6 bases not matched to a gene. The CDR3 spans 14 residues. This clonotype was seen only a few times. Its antigen is as yet unknown. Library preparation (for TCRbeta) was performed with unique molecular identifiers. TCRdb processed the PCR reads anew with MiXCR; each CDR3 protein has one entry. Among roughly 420,000 distinct CDR3 sequences listed, around 15% were seen once. This sequence joins TRBV20-1 and TRBJ2-2, with 7 bases fitting TRBD2. Material: PBMCs, mostly from graft donor cells, obtained 360 days after TCRalphabeta/CD19-depleted stem cell transplant. This TCR derives from a boy under three years old who had a stem cell transplant for Wiskott-Aldrich syndrome, so the T cells may come from the graft donor. In DNA, the CDR3 is TGCAGTGCTTCTAGCGGAATTTACACCGGGGAGCTGTTTTTT. Encoded protein: CSASSGIYTGELFF.